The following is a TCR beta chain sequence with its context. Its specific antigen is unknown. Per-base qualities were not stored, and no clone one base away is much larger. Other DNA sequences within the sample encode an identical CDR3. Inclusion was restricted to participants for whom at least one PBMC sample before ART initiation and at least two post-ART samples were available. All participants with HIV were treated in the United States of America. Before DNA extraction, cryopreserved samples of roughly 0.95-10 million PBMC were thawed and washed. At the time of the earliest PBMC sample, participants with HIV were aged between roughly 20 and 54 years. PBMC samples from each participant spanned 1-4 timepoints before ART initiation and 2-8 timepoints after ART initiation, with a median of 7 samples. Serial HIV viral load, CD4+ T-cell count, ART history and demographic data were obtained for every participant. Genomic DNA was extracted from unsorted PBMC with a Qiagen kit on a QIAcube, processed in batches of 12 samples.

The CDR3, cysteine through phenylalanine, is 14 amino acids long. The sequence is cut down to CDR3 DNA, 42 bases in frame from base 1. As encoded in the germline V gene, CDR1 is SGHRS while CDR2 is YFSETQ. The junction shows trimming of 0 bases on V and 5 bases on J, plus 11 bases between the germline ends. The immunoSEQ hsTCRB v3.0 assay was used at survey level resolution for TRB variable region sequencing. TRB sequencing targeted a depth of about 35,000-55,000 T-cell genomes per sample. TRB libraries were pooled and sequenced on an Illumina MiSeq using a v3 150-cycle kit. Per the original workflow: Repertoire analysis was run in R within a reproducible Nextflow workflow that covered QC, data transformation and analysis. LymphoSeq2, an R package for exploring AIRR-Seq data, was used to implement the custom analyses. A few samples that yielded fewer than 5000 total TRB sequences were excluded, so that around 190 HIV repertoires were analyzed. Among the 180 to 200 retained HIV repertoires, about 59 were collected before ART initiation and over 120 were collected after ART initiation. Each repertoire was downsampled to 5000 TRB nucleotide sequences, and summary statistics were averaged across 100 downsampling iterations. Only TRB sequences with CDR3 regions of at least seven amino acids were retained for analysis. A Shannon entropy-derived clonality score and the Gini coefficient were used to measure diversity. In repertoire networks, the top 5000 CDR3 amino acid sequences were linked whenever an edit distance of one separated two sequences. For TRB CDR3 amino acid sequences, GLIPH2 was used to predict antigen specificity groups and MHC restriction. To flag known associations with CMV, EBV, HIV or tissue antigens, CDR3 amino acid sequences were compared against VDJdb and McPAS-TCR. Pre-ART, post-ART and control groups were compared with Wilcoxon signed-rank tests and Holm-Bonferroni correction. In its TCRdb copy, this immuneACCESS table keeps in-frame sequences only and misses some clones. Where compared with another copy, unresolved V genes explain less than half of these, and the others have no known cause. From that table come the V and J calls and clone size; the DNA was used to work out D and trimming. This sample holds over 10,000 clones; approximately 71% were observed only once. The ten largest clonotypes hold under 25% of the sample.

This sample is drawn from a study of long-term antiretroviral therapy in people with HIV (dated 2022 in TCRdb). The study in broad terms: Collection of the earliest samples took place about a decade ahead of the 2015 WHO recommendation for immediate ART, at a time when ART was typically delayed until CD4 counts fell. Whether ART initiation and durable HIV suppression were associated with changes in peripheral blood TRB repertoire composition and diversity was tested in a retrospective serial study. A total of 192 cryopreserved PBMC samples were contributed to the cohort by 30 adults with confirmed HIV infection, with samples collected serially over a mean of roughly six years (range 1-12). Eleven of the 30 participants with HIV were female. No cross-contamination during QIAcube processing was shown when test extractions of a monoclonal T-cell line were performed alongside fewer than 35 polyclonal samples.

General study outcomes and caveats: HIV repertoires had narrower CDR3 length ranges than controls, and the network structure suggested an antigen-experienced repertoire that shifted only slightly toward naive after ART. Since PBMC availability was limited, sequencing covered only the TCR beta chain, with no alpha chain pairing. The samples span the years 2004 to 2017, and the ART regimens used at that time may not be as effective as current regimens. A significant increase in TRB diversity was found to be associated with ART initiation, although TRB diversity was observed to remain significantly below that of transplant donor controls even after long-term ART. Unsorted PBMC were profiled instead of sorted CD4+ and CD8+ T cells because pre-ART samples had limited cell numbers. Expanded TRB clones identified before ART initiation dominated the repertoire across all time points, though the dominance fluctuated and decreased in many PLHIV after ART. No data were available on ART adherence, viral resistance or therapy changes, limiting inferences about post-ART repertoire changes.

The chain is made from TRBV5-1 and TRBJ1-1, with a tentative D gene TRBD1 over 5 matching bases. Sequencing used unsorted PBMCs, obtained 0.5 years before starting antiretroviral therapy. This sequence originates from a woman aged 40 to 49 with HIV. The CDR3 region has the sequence CASSLEQGRTEAFF. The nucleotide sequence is TGCGCCAGCAGCTTGGAGCAGGGTCGTACTGAAGCTTTCTTT.